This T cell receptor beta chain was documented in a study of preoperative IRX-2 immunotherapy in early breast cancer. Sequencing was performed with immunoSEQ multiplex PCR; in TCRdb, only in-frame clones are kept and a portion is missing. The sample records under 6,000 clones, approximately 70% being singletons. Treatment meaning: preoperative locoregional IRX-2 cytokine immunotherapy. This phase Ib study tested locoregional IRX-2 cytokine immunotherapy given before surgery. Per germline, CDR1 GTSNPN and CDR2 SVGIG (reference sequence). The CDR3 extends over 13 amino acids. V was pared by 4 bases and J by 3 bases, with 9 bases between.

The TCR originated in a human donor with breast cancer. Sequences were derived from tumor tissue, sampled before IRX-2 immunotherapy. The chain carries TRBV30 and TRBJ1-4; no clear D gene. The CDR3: CAWTPRANEKLFF. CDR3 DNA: TGTGCCTGGACACCCCGGGCTAATGAAAAACTGTTTTTT.